The 24 T cell receptor beta chains reported below all come from one sample, sequenced in a study of blood T cell repertoires in COVID-19. Assay used: immunoSEQ multiplex PCR; TCRdb lists only in-frame clones, some missing. Among 150,000 to 200,000 clones listed, more than 80% were seen once. Sequencing was done on a sample of peripheral blood. The source of these receptors is a woman aged 55-70 years with acute or convalescent COVID-19.

The gene calls are TRBV11-1 and TRBJ2-7, with 7 bases aligning to TRBD1. The CDR3 has 15 amino acids. J gave up 2 bases and V 1 base, and 5 bases lay outside the gene matches. Germline lookup yields CDR1 SGHAT and CDR2 FQDESV (reference sequence). CDR3 region: CASSLDEGAPYEQYV. CDR3 DNA sequence: TGTGCCAGCAGCTTAGATGAGGGGGCCCCCTACGAGCAGTACGTC.

This sequence joins TRBV18 and TRBJ2-2; D gene uncertain. This CDR3 is 16 amino acids long. Germline V gives CDR1 KGHSH, CDR2 LQKENI. The V end was cut by 6 bases, the J end by 0 bases, with 14 bases between. DNA for the CDR3: TGTGCCAGCTCCGGCCAACCTCAGGCGAACACCGGGGAGCTGTTTTTT. Its protein product is CASSGQPQANTGELFF.

This clone was detected once. This sequence joins TRBV3-1 (or the pseudogene TRBV3-2) and TRBJ2-5; 12 bases agree with TRBD2. V dropped 1 base and J dropped 4; count of bases not matched to a gene: 4. Looked up from germline, CDR1 is LGHDT and CDR2 is YNNKEL (reference sequence). The CDR3 covers 16 residues. CDR3 sequence (DNA): TGTGCCAGCAGCCAAGGACTAGCGGGAGCCCCAGAGACCCAGTACTTC. This codes for CASSQGLAGAPETQYF.

The chain uses TRBV5-1 and TRBJ2-3, with TRBD2 matching 7 bases. Germline lookup yields CDR1 SGHRS and CDR2 YFSETQ. This CDR3 spans 17 amino acids. After removal of 2 bases from V and 3 bases from J, the junction contained 12 bases not matched to a gene. The CDR3 DNA reads as TGCGCCAGCAGCTTAGGAAACGCGGGAGAGGTTACAGATACGCAGTATTTT. It yields the protein CASSLGNAGEVTDTQYF.

The chain is built from TRBV3-1 (or the pseudogene TRBV3-2) and TRBJ1-1; 7 bases are shared with TRBD1. Germline CDR1 LGHDT, CDR2 YNNKEL (reference sequence). The ends lost 0 bases at V and 11 bases at J; junction bases unmatched: 6. The CDR3 covers 13 residues. The DNA for the CDR3 is TGTGCCAGCAGCCAAGAGGAGGGGGCGCGCGCTTTCTTT. Protein sequence: CASSQEEGARAFF.

The genes are TRBV3-1 (or the pseudogene TRBV3-2) and TRBJ1-6; a weak D match, TRBD1 (6 bases). The ends were cut back, 2 bases at V and 6 bases at J, with 14 bases in the middle. Germline CDR1 and CDR2: LGHDT and YNNKEL (reference sequence). The CDR3 loop spans 16 amino acids. For the CDR3, the DNA is TGTGCCAGCAGCCAAACCAGGGCAGGGGTTAATTCACCCCTCCACTTT. Residues: CASSQTRAGVNSPLHF.

This chain uses TRBV29-1 with TRBJ1-6; TRBD1 matches at 9 bases. The CDR3 sequence is 14 residues long. Trimming cost V 5 bases and J 7 bases; bases outside gene matches: 6. Germline V gene lookup returns CDR1 SQVTM and CDR2 ANQGSEA. The CDR3 DNA reads as TGCAGCGTTAGGGGACAGGGTGCGAATTCACCCCTCCACTTT. It yields the protein CSVRGQGANSPLHF.

The chain joins TRBV2 to TRBJ1-1, with 9 bases fitting TRBD1. The CDR3 is 15 amino acids. Germline V gene sequence: CDR1 SNHLY, CDR2 FYNNEI. V lost 7 bases, J lost 4 bases, and 10 bases stayed unmatched. The CDR3 protein is CASKYGTGPSTEAFF. For the CDR3, the DNA is TGTGCCAGCAAATACGGGACAGGGCCCTCCACTGAAGCTTTCTTT.

This chain uses TRBV5-1 with TRBJ2-1, with a weak D call TRBD1 (6 bases). The CDR3 has 16 amino acids. The V gene's germline CDR1 is SGHRS and CDR2 YFSETQ. V lost 6 bases and J lost 4, with 20 bases in between. CDR3 sequence: CASITGPGAYYNEQFF. CDR3 bases: TGCGCCAGCATCACCGGCCCAGGGGCATATTACAATGAGCAGTTCTTC.

V usage is TRBV10-2 and J usage is TRBJ1-3; 10 bases align to TRBD1. This CDR3 is built from 14 residues. CDR1 WSHSY and CDR2 SAAADI come from the germline V gene. V was pared by 5 bases and J by 3 bases, with 1 base of the junction left unmatched. The CDR3 reads CASSWDRGGNTIYF. The CDR3, as DNA: TGCGCCAGCAGTTGGGACAGGGGTGGAAACACCATATATTTT.

The chain links TRBV2 to TRBJ1-2; 7 bases are a match to TRBD1. There are 16 residues in the CDR3. CDR1 and CDR2 (germline): SNHLY, FYNNEI. V lost 1 base to trimming and J lost 0 bases; unmatched junction nucleotides: 5. The CDR3 loop reads CASSEVTGTPNYGYTF. CDR3 DNA: TGTGCCAGCAGTGAAGTGACAGGGACTCCTAACTATGGCTACACCTTC.

This clone was counted a few times. The chain joins TRBV5-1 to TRBJ1-2; D call uncertain. Germline CDR1 reads SGHRS; CDR2 reads YFSETQ. The ends were cut back, 4 bases at V and 8 bases at J, with 18 bases in the middle. The CDR3 sequence is 14 residues long. CDR3 bases: TGCGCCAGCAGCCTGGTTGACGGGTCTAGCGGCTACACCTTC. Amino acid sequence: CASSLVDGSSGYTF.

The J gene is TRBJ1-4, the V gene TRBV2; 7 positions match TRBD1. The ends lost 6 bases at V and 8 bases at J; junction bases unmatched: 12. The germline V gene has CDR1 SNHLY and CDR2 FYNNEI. CDR3 size: 15 residues. The CDR3 region is CASRRNLRDSEKLFF. The CDR3 DNA reads TGTGCCAGCAGACGGAACCTCCGGGACAGCGAAAAACTGTTTTTT.

This clone was observed once. This chain links TRBV28 with TRBJ1-3, with 8 bases aligning to TRBD1. CDR3 size: 14 residues. Per the germline V gene, CDR1 is MDHEN and CDR2 is SYDVKM. J was trimmed by 9 bases and V by 4 bases; bases with no gene match: 8. The CDR3 nucleotides are TGTGCCAGCAGTTCCGCAGGGGGCGGAGGCACCATATATTTT. Amino acids: CASSSAGGGGTIYF.

The chain links TRBV19 to TRBJ1-2, with TRBD1 identical over 10 bases. The CDR3 runs 12 residues. With 5 bases clipped from V and 8 bases from J, the junction kept 2 bases outside the gene matches. Germline V gene sequence: CDR1 LNHDA, CDR2 SQIVND (reference sequence). The DNA for the CDR3 is TGTGCCAGTAGTGGACAGGGGGACGGCTACACCTTC. It codes for CASSGQGDGYTF.

This chain's CDR3 is CAWTVSSYEQYF. Here the CDR3 DNA reads TGTGCCTGGACAGTTTCCTCCTACGAGCAGTACTTC. The rearrangement uses TRBV30 and TRBJ2-7; D remains ambiguous. V was clipped by 4 bases and J by 0 bases, with 7 bases between them. This CDR3 has 12 residues. Germline V CDR1 and CDR2: GTSNPN, SVGIG (reference sequence).

This sequence joins TRBV5-1 and TRBJ2-1; 14 nucleotides agree with TRBD2. CDR1 and CDR2 from the germline V gene are SGHRS and YFSETQ. V trimming: 3 bases; J trimming: 8 bases; junction bases outside the gene matches: 4. This CDR3 has 15 residues. This CDR3 is CASSSRLAGGDEQFF. The CDR3 DNA follows: TGCGCCAGCAGCTCACGACTAGCGGGAGGGGATGAGCAGTTCTTC.

The chain couples TRBV3-1 (or the pseudogene TRBV3-2) to TRBJ2-3, with D possibly TRBD2 on 6 matching bases. The CDR3 loop spans 15 amino acids. CDR1 is LGHDT and CDR2 is YNNKEL in the germline V gene (reference sequence). V was pared by 4 bases and J by 5 bases, with 16 bases between. CDR3 loop: CASSRRGSRGDTQYF. The CDR3 DNA reads as TGTGCCAGCAGCCGAAGGGGATCGCGGGGAGATACGCAGTATTTT.

The chain carries TRBV5-1 and TRBJ2-7, with a weak D call TRBD1 (6 bases). The CDR3 runs 14 residues. V shed 6 bases and J shed 0 bases, with 13 bases lying between them. CDR1 is SGHRS and CDR2 is YFSETQ in the germline V gene. The CDR3 nucleotides read TGCGCCAGCACCCAAGGGGGAATCTCCTACGAGCAGTACTTC. It is translated as CASTQGGISYEQYF.

A single count supports this clone. The chain is built from TRBV5-4 and TRBJ2-6; 10 bases are a match to TRBD1. There are 17 residues in the CDR3. Germline V CDR1 and CDR2: SGHNT, YYREEE (reference sequence). The V gene end was trimmed by 1 base and the J gene end by 4 bases; junction bases not matched to a gene: 5. CDR3 coding DNA: TGTGCCAGCAGCTTGACGACAGGGGGCTGGGGGGCCAACGTCCTGACTTTC. This codes for CASSLTTGGWGANVLTF. The full variable domain, with the rest looked up from reference TRBV5-4 and TRBJ2-6, is ETGVTQSPTHLIKTRGQQVTLRCSSQSGHNTVSWYQQALGQGPQFIFQYYREEENGRGNFPPRFSGLQFPNYSSELNVNALELDDSALYLCASSLTTGGWGANVLTFGAGSRLTVL.

The chain carries TRBV27 and TRBJ1-4; D is perhaps TRBD1 (6 bases). Germline CDR1 MNHEY, CDR2 SMNVEV (reference sequence). The CDR3 loop spans 12 amino acids. Trimming shortened V by 5 bases and J by 8 bases, and 9 bases separated the two germline ends. In nucleotides, the CDR3 is TGTGCCAGCAGTGAACAGGGAGAAAAACTGTTTTTT. Its translation is CASSEQGEKLFF.

The chain combines TRBV27 with TRBJ1-1, with D possibly TRBD1 on 5 matching bases. The germline gives CDR1 MNHEY, CDR2 SMNVEV (reference sequence). This CDR3 spans 14 amino acids. V was pared by 3 bases and J by 4 bases, with 12 bases between. This chain's CDR3 is CASSFRGSGTEAFF. The CDR3 bases are TGTGCCAGCAGTTTTCGGGGGAGCGGCACTGAAGCTTTCTTT.

V and J are TRBV4-2 and TRBJ2-1; TRBD2 aligns across 8 bases. The CDR3 length is 15 residues. Germline V lookup: CDR1 LGHNA, CDR2 YNFKEQ. The junction had 9 bases not matched to a gene; V was cut back by 5 bases and J by 6 bases. CDR3 sequence reads: CASSTSGSPLNEQFF. DNA for the CDR3: TGTGCCAGCAGCACCAGCGGGAGTCCCCTCAATGAGCAGTTCTTC.

This chain connects TRBV11-2 to TRBJ2-5; D not resolved. The CDR3 sequence is 15 residues long. The germline gives CDR1 SGHAT, CDR2 FQNNGV. V lost 5 bases and J lost 5, with 18 bases in between. CDR3 residues: CASSTAGGLVETQYF. For the CDR3, the DNA is TGTGCCAGCAGCACCGCCGGTGGTCTGGTGGAGACCCAGTACTTC.